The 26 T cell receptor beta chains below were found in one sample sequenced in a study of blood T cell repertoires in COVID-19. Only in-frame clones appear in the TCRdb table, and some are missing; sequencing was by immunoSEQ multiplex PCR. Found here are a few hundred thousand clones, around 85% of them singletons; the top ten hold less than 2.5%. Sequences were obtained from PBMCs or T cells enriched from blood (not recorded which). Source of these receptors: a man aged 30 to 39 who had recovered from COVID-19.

CDR3 coding DNA: TGCGCCAGCACGACAGGGGGGGCCACCGGGGAGCTGTTTTTT. As protein: CASTTGGATGELFF. The genes are TRBV5-1 and TRBJ2-2, with 9 bases identical to TRBD1. Germline CDR1 is SGHRS and CDR2 is YFSETQ. Germline trimming cut 6 bases from V and 4 bases from J; bases unmatched to any gene: 4. CDR3 size: 14 residues.

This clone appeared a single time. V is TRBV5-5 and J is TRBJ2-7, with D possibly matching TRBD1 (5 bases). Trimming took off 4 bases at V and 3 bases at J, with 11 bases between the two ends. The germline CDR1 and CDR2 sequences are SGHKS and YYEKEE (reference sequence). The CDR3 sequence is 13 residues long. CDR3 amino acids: CASSRGSNYEQYF. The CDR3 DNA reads TGTGCCAGCAGCAGGGGATCAAACTACGAGCAGTACTTC.

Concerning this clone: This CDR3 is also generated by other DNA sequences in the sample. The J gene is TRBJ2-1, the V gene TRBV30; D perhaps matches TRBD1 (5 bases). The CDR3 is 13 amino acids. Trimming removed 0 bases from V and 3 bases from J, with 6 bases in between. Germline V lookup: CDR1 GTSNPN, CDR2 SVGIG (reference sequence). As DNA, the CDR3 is TGTGCCTGGAGTGTCGACAGCTACAATGAGCAGTTCTTC. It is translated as CAWSVDSYNEQFF.

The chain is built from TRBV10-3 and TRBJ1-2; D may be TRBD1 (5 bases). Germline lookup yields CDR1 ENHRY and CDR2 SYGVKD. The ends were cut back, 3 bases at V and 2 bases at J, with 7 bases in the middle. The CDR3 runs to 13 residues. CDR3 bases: TGTGCCATCAGTGAAGGGGTAAACTATGGCTACACCTTC. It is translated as CAISEGVNYGYTF.

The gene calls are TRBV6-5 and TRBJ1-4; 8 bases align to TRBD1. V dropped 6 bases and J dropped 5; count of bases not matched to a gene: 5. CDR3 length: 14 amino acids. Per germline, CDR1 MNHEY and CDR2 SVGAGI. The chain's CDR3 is CASSVTGENEKLFF. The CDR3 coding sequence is TGTGCCAGCAGCGTGACAGGGGAGAATGAAAAACTGTTTTTT.

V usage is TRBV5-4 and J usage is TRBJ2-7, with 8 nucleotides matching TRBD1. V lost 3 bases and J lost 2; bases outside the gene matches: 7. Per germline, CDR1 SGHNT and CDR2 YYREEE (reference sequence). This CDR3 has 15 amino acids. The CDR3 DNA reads TGTGCCAGCAGCTCCGCCAGGGGGCGTCCCTACGAGCAGTACTTC. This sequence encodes CASSSARGRPYEQYF.

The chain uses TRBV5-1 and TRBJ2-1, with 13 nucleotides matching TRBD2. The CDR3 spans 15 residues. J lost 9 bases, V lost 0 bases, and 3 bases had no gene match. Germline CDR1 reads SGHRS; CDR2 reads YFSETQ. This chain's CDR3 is CASSLAGLAGSEQFF. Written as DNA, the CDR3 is TGCGCCAGCAGCTTGGCGGGACTAGCGGGGAGTGAGCAGTTCTTC.

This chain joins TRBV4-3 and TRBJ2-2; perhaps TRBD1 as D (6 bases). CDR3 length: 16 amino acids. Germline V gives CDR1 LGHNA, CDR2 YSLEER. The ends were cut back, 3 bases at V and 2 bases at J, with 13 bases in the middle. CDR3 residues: CASSHGRDTNTGELFF. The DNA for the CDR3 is TGCGCCAGCAGCCATGGCCGGGACACAAACACCGGGGAGCTGTTTTTT.

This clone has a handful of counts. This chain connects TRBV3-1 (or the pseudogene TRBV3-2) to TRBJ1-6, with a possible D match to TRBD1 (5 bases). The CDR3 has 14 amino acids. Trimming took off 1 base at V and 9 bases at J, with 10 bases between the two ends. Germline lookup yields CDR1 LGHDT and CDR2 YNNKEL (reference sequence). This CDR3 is CASSQARGTSPLHF. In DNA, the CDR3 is TGTGCCAGCAGCCAAGCCCGGGGGACTTCACCCCTCCACTTT.

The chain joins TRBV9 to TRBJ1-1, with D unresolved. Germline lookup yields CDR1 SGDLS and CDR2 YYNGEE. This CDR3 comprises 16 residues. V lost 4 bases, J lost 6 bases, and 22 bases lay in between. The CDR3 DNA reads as TGTGCCAGCAGCCCCCGGTTGGGAGCGCAACTCGCTGAAGCTTTCTTT. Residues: CASSPRLGAQLAEAFF.

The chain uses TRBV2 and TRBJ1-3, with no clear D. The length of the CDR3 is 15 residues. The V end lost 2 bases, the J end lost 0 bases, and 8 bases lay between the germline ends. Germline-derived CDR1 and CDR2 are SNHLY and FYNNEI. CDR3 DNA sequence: TGTGCCAGCAGTGAAAAACTGAACTCTGGAAACACCATATATTTT. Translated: CASSEKLNSGNTIYF.

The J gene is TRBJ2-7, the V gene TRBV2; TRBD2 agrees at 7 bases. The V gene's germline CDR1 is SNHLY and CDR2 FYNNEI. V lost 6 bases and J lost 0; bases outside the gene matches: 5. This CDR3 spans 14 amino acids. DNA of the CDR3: TGTGCCAGCAGACGGGAGGCGAGCTCCTACGAGCAGTACTTC. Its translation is CASRREASSYEQYF.

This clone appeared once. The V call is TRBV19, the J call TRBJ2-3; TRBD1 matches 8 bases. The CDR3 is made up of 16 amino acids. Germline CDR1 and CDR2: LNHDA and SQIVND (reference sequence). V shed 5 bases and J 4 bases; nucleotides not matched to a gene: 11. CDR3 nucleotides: TGTGCCAGTAGTGCGCTCAGGGGGCGCAAGGCAGATACGCAGTATTTT. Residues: CASSALRGRKADTQYF.

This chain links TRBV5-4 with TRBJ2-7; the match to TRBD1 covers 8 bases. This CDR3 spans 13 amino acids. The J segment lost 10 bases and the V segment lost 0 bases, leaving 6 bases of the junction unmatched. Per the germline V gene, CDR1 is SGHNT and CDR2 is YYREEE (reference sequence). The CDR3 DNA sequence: TGTGCCAGCAGCTTGGCCGGGACAGGTGGCCAGTACTTC. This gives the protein CASSLAGTGGQYF.

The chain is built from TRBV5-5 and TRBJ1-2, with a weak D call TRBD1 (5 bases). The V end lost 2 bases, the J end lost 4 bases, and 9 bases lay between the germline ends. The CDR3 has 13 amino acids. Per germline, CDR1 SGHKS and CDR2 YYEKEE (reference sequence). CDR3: CASSLDRTYGYTF. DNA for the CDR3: TGTGCCAGCAGCTTAGACAGAACCTATGGCTACACCTTC. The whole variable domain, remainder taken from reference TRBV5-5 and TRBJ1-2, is DAGVTQSPTHLIKTRGQQVTLRCSPISGHKSVSWYQQVLGQGPQFIFQYYEKEERGRGNFPDRFSARQFPNYSSELNVNALLLGDSALYLCASSLDRTYGYTFGSGTRLTVV.

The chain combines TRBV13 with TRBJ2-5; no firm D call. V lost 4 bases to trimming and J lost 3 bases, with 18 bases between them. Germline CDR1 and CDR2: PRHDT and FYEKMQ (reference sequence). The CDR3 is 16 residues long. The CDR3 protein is CASSSAVAVGKETQYF. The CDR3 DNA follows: TGTGCCAGCAGCTCCGCGGTGGCGGTCGGAAAAGAGACCCAGTACTTC.

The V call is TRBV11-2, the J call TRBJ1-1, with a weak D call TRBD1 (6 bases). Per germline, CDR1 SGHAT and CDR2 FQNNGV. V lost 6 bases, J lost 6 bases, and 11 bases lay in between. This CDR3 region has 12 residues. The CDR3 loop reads CASSQQGAEAFF. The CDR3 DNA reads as TGTGCCAGCAGTCAACAGGGAGCTGAAGCTTTCTTT.

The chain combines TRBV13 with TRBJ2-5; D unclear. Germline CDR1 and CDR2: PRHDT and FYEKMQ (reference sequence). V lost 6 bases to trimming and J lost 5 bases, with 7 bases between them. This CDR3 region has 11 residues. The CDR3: CASSRVETQYF. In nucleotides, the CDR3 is TGTGCCAGCAGTAGAGTGGAGACCCAGTACTTC.

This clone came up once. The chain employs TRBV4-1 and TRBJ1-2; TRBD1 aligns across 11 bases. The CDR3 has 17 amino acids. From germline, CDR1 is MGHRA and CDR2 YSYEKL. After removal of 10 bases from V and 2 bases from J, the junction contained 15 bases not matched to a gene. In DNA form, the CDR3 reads TGCGCCACCCACCCCGGGGACAGGGGGTCCCCAAACTATGGCTACACCTTC. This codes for CATHPGDRGSPNYGYTF.

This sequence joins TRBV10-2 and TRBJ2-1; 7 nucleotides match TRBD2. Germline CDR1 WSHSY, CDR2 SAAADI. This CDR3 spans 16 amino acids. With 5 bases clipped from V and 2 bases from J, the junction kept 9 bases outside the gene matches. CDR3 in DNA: TGCGCCAGCAGTCCCCTTGGGGGGGGTACCTACAATGAGCAGTTCTTC. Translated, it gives CASSPLGGGTYNEQFF.

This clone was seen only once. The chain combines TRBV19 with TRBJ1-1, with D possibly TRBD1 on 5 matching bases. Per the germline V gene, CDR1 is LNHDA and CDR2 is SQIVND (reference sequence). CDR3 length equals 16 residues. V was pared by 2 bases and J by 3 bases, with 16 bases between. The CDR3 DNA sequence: TGTGCCAGTAGTATATTCCCGGGCAACAGGCACACTGAAGCTTTCTTT. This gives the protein CASSIFPGNRHTEAFF.

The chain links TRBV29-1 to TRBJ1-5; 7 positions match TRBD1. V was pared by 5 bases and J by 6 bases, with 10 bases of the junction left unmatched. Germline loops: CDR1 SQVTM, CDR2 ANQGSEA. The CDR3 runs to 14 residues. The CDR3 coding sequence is TGCAGCGTTATGGGTCAGGGGGTTGGTCAGCCCCAGCATTTT. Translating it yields CSVMGQGVGQPQHF.

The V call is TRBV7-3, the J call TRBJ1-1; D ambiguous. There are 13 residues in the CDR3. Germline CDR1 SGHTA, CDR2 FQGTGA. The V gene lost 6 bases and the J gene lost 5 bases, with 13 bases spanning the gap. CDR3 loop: CASRRVAETEAFF. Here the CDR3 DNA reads TGTGCCAGCAGGCGGGTTGCGGAAACTGAAGCTTTCTTT.

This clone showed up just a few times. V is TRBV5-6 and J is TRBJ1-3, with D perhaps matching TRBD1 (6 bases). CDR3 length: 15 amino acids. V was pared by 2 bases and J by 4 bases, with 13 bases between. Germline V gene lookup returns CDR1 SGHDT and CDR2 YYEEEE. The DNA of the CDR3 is TGTGCCAGCAGCTTCAAGACAGGATGGGGAAACACCATATATTTT. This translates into CASSFKTGWGNTIYF.

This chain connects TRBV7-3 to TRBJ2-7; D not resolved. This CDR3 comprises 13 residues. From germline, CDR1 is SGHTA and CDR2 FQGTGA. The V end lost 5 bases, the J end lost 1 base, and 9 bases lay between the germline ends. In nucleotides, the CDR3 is TGTGCCAGCAGCCCCCCAGAATCCTACGAGCAGTACTTC. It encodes CASSPPESYEQYF.

The CDR3 bases are TGCAGCGTCAATAGTCGGAACAGAGGGCCTGGCTACACCTTC. The encoded protein is CSVNSRNRGPGYTF. This chain links TRBV29-1 with TRBJ1-2; no clear D gene. V shed 6 bases and J shed 7 bases, with 21 bases lying between them. The CDR3 sequence is 14 residues long. Germline CDR1 is SQVTM and CDR2 is ANQGSEA.